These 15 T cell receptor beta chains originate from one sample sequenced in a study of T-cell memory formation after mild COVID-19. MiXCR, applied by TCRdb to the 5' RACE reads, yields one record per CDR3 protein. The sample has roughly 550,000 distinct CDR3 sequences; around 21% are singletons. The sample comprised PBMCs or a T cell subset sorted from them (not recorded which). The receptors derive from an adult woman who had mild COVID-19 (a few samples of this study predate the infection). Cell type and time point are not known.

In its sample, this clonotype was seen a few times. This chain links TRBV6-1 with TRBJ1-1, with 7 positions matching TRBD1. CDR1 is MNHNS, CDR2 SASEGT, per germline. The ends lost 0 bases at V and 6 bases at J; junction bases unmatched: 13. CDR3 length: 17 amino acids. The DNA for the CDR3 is TGTGCCAGCAGTGAAGCGCGGAAGACAGGGCGGGGGGCTGAAGCTTTCTTT. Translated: CASSEARKTGRGAEAFF.

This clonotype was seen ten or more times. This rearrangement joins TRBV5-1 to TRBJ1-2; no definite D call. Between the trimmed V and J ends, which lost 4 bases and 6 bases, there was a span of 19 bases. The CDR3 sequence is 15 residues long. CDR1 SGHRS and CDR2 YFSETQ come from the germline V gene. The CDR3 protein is CASSPQTDELHGYTF. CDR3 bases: TGCGCCAGCAGCCCTCAAACCGACGAGTTGCATGGCTACACCTTC.

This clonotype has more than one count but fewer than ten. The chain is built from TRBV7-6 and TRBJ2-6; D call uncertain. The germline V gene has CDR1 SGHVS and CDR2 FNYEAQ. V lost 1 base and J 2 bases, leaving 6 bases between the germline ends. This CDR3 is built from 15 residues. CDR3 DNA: TGTGCCAGCAGCTTAGGGCAGGCTGGGGCCAACGTCCTGACTTTC. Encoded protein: CASSLGQAGANVLTF.

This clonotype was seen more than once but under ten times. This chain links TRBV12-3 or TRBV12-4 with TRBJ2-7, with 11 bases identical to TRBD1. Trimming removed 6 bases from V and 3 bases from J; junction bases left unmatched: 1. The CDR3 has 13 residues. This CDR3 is CASRGTGGYEQYF. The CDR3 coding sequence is TGTGCCAGCAGGGGGACAGGGGGCTACGAGCAGTACTTC.

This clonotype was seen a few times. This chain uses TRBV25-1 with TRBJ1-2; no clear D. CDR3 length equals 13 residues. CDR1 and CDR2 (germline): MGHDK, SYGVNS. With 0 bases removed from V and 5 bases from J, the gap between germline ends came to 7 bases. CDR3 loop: CASSEYSVYGYTF. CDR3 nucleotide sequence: TGTGCCAGCAGTGAATATTCAGTTTATGGCTACACCTTC.

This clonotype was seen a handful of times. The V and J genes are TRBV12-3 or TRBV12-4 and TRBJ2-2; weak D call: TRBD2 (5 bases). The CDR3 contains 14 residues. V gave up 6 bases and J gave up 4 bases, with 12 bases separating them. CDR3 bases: TGTGCCAGCAGACCGTCGGGGAGCACCGGGGAGCTGTTTTTT. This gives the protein CASRPSGSTGELFF.

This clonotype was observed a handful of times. CDR3 loop: CASSPMTGWDYNEQFF. Here the CDR3 DNA reads TGTGCCAGCAGCCCGATGACTGGGTGGGACTACAATGAGCAGTTCTTC. The chain joins TRBV12-3 or TRBV12-4 to TRBJ2-1; D is undetermined. Trimming stripped 6 bases from V and 3 bases from J, with 18 bases between. The CDR3 length is 16 residues.

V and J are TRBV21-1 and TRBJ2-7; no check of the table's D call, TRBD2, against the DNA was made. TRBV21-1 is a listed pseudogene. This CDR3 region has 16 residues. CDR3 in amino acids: CASSRLGLAGGNEQYF. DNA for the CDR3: TGTGCCAGCAGCCGCTTGGGACTAGCGGGAGGAAATGAGCAGTACTTC.

Here the CDR3 DNA reads TGTGCCAGCAGTGAAGGTGGGGACACCCTCGAGCAGTACTTC. It encodes CASSEGGDTLEQYF. This chain joins TRBV25-1 and TRBJ2-7, with TRBD1 as a possible D gene (6 bases). This CDR3 spans 14 amino acids. Germline V gene lookup returns CDR1 MGHDK and CDR2 SYGVNS. The V end was cut by 2 bases, the J end by 6 bases, with 14 bases between.

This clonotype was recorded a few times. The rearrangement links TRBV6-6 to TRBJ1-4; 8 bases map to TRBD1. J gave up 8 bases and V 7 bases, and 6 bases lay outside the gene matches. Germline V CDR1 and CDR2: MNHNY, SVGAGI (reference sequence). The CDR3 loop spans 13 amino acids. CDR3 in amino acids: CASTGTGGEKLFF. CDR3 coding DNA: TGTGCCAGCACCGGGACAGGAGGAGAAAAACTGTTTTTT.

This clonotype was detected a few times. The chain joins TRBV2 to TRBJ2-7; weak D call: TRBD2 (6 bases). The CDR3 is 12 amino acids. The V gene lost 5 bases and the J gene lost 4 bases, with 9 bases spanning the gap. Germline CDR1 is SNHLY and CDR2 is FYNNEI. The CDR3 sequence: CASSPGLYEQYF. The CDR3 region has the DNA TGTGCCAGCAGTCCCGGACTATACGAGCAGTACTTC.

Here the CDR3 DNA reads TGTGCCAGCAGCCACATAGGGGCCTGGCAGTTCTTC. Its protein is CASSHIGAWQFF. The V call is TRBV6-6, the J call TRBJ2-1, with TRBD1 as a possible D gene (5 bases). CDR3 length: 12 residues. The germline gives CDR1 MNHNY, CDR2 SVGAGI (reference sequence). Trimming removed 6 bases from V and 12 bases from J, with 15 bases in between.

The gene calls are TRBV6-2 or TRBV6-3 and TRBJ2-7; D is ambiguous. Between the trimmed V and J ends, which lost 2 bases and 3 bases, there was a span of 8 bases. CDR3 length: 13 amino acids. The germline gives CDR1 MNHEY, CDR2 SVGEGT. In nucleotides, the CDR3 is TGTGCCAGCAGTTACCTTGGGAACTACGAGCAGTACTTC. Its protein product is CASSYLGNYEQYF.

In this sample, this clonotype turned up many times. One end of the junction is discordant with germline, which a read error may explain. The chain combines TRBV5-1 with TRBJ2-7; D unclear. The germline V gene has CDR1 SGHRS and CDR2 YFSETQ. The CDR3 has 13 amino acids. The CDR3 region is CASSLVAGYEQYF. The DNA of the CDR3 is TGTGCCAGCAGTTTAGTCGCAGGCTACGAGCAGTACTTC. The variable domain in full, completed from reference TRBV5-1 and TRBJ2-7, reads KAGVTQTPRYLIKTRGQQVTLSCSPISGHRSVSWYQQTPGQGLQFLFEYFSETQRNKGNFPGRFSGRQFSNSRSEMNVSTLELGDSALYLCASSLVAGYEQYFGPGTRLTVT.

CDR3 protein: CASSLAGQFPNYGYTF. The CDR3 nucleotides read TGCGCCAGCAGCTTGGCAGGACAGTTTCCTAACTATGGCTACACCTTC. This chain uses TRBV5-1 with TRBJ1-2, with D tentatively TRBD1 (6 bases). This CDR3 contains 16 residues. Germline V CDR1 and CDR2: SGHRS, YFSETQ. Between the trimmed V and J ends, which lost 0 bases and 0 bases, there was a span of 12 bases.